Given below is one T cell receptor (beta chain) in context. What it binds is not known. CDR1 is SEHNR, CDR2 FQNEAQ, per germline (reference sequence). Trimming left V 2 bases short and J 1 base short, with 11 bases between. This CDR3 is 15 amino acids long. The table came from immunoSEQ multiplex PCR; TCRdb's copy has only in-frame clones and leaves some out. The sample has around 84,000 clones; 94% are singletons. The data were obtained in a study of OX40 agonist ivuxolimab in advanced cancers. General observations from the study: Which antigen the expanded peripheral T cells recognized is unknown.

The sequences come from CD4+ or CD8+ T cells sorted from blood, collected in a trial of the OX40 agonist ivuxolimab. The chain uses TRBV7-9 and TRBJ2-5, with a possible D match to TRBD1 (6 bases). The sequence came from an adult with an advanced solid tumor such as melanoma, head and neck, liver or kidney cancer. The CDR3 region is CASSLRDNFQETQYF. The CDR3 bases are TGTGCCAGCAGCTTAAGGGACAACTTCCAAGAGACCCAGTACTTC. Complete variable domain (other parts from reference TRBV7-9 and TRBJ2-5): DTGVSQNPRHKITKRGQNVTFRCDPISEHNRLYWYRQTLGQGPEFLTYFQNEAQLEKSRLLSDRFSAERPKGSFSTLEIQRTEQGDSAMYLCASSLRDNFQETQYFGPGTRLLVL.